This TCR beta chain appears in the sequencing data of a study of T cell clonotyping in hematopoietic cell transplantation. Findings of the study overall: Higher Inverse Simpson Index values in graft donor and pretransplant recipient predicted broader posttransplant TCR diversity. Cells were unsorted, so CD4 and CD8 contributions were not separated. At the given depth, recipient repertoires were over 95% de novo clonotypes. Recipient TCR diversity dropped after transplant; expanded clonotypes rose from day 30 to 180.

The CDR3 is 14 amino acids. In germline, CDR1 is MDHEN, CDR2 SYDVKM. V gave up 6 bases and J gave up 3 bases; unmatched junction bases: 3. Concerning this clone itself: Its specificity is unknown.

Produced via immunoSEQ multiplex PCR; TCRdb's table is partial and in-frame only. Of fewer than 80,000 clones listed, 94% were seen once; the top ten hold 1.5% to 2%. Sequences were obtained from peripheral blood mononuclear cells. The V and J genes are TRBV28 and TRBJ2-3; 10 bases align to TRBD1. The TCR sequence derives from a man aged 45-65 years in good health. Some clones in this sample may be carry-over from other donors' samples. In DNA, the CDR3 is TGTGCCAGCAGCTGGGACAGGGGTACAGATACGCAGTATTTT. It encodes CASSWDRGTDTQYF.